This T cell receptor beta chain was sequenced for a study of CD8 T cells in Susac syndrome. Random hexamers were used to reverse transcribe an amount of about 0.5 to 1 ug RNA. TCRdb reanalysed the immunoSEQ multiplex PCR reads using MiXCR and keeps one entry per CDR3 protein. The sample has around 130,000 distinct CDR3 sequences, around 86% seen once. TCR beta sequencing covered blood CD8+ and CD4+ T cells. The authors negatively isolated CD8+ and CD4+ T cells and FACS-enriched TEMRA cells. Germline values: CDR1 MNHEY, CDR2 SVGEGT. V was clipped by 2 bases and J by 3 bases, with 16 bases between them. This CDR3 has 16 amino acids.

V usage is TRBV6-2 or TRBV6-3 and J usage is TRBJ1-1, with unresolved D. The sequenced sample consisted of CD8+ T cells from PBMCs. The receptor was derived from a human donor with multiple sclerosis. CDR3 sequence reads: CASSYDTQTLDTEAFF. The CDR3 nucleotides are TGTGCCAGCAGTTACGACACCCAGACGCTTGACACTGAAGCTTTCTTT.